Listed here is a single T cell receptor (beta chain). Its antigen is as yet unknown. The data belong to a study of beta chain features in type 1 diabetes. Overall study findings and caveats: A pattern of fewer insertions and more deletions at VDJ junctions was seen in type 1 diabetes patients. Type 1 diabetes patients had TCRB CDR3s that were shorter (moderately but significantly so) in all four CD4+ subsets.

This CDR3 spans 14 amino acids. Per germline, CDR1 MDHEN and CDR2 SYDVKM. The J segment lost 1 base and the V segment lost 6 bases, leaving 4 bases of the junction unmatched. All of the isolated RNA was reverse transcribed, so expressed TCRB transcripts were sequenced. Sequenced by immunoSEQ multiplex PCR; TCRdb stores in-frame clones only, minus some. The sample holds 900,000 or so clones; roughly 16% are singletons and the top ten take 0.023%. This sequence was found in a woman under 30 in good health. The chain employs TRBV28 and TRBJ2-3, with 7 bases that match TRBD1. The sample was naive CD4+ T cells from blood. The CDR3 here is CASRPDRGTDTQYF. CDR3 bases: TGTGCCAGCAGGCCAGACAGGGGCACAGATACGCAGTATTTT.